This record covers a single TCR beta chain. The CDR3 runs 15 residues. Per germline, CDR1 KGHSH and CDR2 LQKENI. V lost 6 bases and J lost 1, with 13 bases in between. The data belong to a study of control samples from healthy donors and cancer patients. Clones were sequenced by immunoSEQ multiplex PCR, and TCRdb holds only the in-frame ones, with some missing. The sample lists about 160,000 clones; 90% to 95% were seen once. The clonotype originates from a woman in her thirties or forties in good health. The specimen was blood. The chain links TRBV18 to TRBJ1-5; maybe TRBD1 (5 bases). In DNA, the CDR3 is TGTGCCAGCTCCCGGGGGGACCGAAGCAATCAGCCCCAGCATTTT. Residues: CASSRGDRSNQPQHF. Full variable domain (outside the CDR3, taken from reference TRBV18 and TRBJ1-5): NAGVMQNPRHLVRRRGQEARLRCSPMKGHSHVYWYRQLPEEGLKFMVYLQKENIIDESGMPKERFSAEFPKEGPSILRIQQVVRGDSAAYFCASSRGDRSNQPQHFGDGTRLSIL.